Below are 2 T cell receptor beta chains sequenced from a single sample in a study of blood T cells in healthy people across ages. PCR was performed a second time for about 7 to 12 cycles using a sample-barcoded 5' primer and a J-beta primer mix. Each CDR3 protein gets one entry after TCRdb re-called the 5' RACE reads with MiXCR. The sample lists roughly 1,800,000 distinct CDR3 sequences; about 50% were seen once. The sample was blood. These receptors originate from a woman in her 40s in good health.

The chain carries TRBV10-3 and TRBJ2-3; no firm D call. Trimming shortened V by 6 bases and J by 0 bases, and 19 bases separated the two germline ends. This CDR3 has 17 amino acids. Germline V gene lookup returns CDR1 ENHRY and CDR2 SYGVKD. As DNA, the CDR3 is TGTGCCATCAGCTATAGCCGGCCGGAACGTAGCACAGATACGCAGTATTTT. Translating it yields CAISYSRPERSTDTQYF.

This clonotype came up a few times. The gene calls are TRBV3-1 and TRBJ1-2; D unclear. V dropped 0 bases and J dropped 8 bases, with 13 bases sitting between them. Germline assignment: CDR1 LGHDT and CDR2 YNNKEL (reference sequence). The CDR3 runs to 14 residues. The CDR3 loop is CASSQEIGAKGYTF. The DNA of the CDR3 is TGTGCCAGCAGCCAAGAGATAGGCGCGAAGGGCTACACCTTC. Supplemented by reference TRBV3-1 and TRBJ1-2, the full variable domain reads DTAVSQTPKYLVTQMGNDKSIKCEQNLGHDTMYWYKQDSKKFLKIMFSYNNKELIINETVPNRFSPKSPDKAHLNLHINSLELGDSAVYFCASSQEIGAKGYTFGSGTRLTVV.